This is a list of T cell receptor beta chains from one sample in a study of blood T cell repertoires in COVID-19. Only in-frame clones appear in the TCRdb table, and some are missing; sequencing was by immunoSEQ multiplex PCR. The sample consists of roughly 310,000 clones, approximately 87% of them appearing once. Material: peripheral blood. The receptor source for this set is a woman between 45 and 60 years old with active or convalescent COVID-19. Each CDR3 is given with its conserved first and last residue. A D gene is named only where the DNA matches it firmly. A row's size may be missing; if present it is once, few, many or a size class.

TRBV11-1	.	TRBJ2-5	.	CASSFLPRGRGETQYF	TGTGCCAGCAGCTTCCTCCCTCGGGGAAGAGGAGAGACCCAGTACTTC
TRBV19	.	TRBJ1-2	.	CASSMQRTGLANYGYTF	TGTGCCAGTAGTATGCAACGAACAGGACTAGCTAACTATGGCTACACCTTC
TRBV5-6	few	TRBJ2-7	TRBD1	CASSDQTGWTYEQYF	TGTGCCAGCAGCGACCAGACAGGGTGGACCTACGAGCAGTACTTC
TRBV7-9	.	TRBJ2-5	TRBD2	CASSSGTSGTWETQYF	TGTGCCAGCAGCTCGGGGACTAGCGGAACTTGGGAGACCCAGTACTTC
TRBV11-3	.	TRBJ2-1	TRBD2	CASSLGGLAVYNEQFF	TGTGCCAGCAGCTTAGGAGGGCTAGCGGTATACAATGAGCAGTTCTTC
TRBV27	.	TRBJ2-1	TRBD1	CASSAGQESYNEQFF	TGTGCCAGCAGTGCCGGACAGGAGTCCTACAATGAGCAGTTCTTC
TRBV19	.	TRBJ2-1	.	CASSQGAPNYNEQFF	TGTGCCAGTAGTCAGGGTGCCCCTAACTACAATGAGCAGTTCTTC
TRBV12-3/TRBV12-4	.	TRBJ2-7	.	CASRASLGYEQYF	TGTGCCAGCAGGGCTAGCCTTGGCTACGAGCAGTACTTC
TRBV7-9	.	TRBJ1-2	.	CASSLALRGSRGGSDGYTF	TGTGCCAGCAGCTTAGCGCTTAGAGGGTCGAGGGGAGGATCGGATGGCTACACCTTC
TRBV9	.	TRBJ2-2	TRBD1	CASQQGYTGELFF	TGTGCCAGTCAACAGGGGTACACCGGGGAGCTGTTTTTT
TRBV6-1	.	TRBJ2-3	.	CASSEGPLVLTDTQYF	TGTGCCAGCAGCGAAGGCCCACTGGTCCTCACAGATACGCAGTATTTT
TRBV5-6	.	TRBJ2-7	.	CASSLQGIYEQYF	TGTGCCAGCAGCTTACAGGGAATCTACGAGCAGTACTTC
TRBV5-1	.	TRBJ2-7	.	CASSAITTPYEQYF	TGCGCCAGCAGCGCAATCACTACCCCCTACGAGCAGTACTTC
TRBV4-3	.	TRBJ1-5	.	CASSQEGGVDQPQHF	TGCGCCAGCAGCCAAGAAGGCGGGGTGGATCAGCCCCAGCATTTT
TRBV27	.	TRBJ2-7	TRBD1	CASMPGTGDSYEQYF	TGTGCCAGCATGCCCGGGACAGGGGATAGCTACGAGCAGTACTTC
TRBV30	.	TRBJ1-1	.	CAWRQGQKNTEAFF	TGTGCCTGGAGGCAAGGACAGAAGAACACTGAAGCTTTCTTT
TRBV27	.	TRBJ2-3	.	CASSLLPRTDTQYF	TGTGCCAGCAGTTTATTGCCTCGGACAGATACGCAGTATTTT
TRBV12-5	.	TRBJ1-5	TRBD1	CASGEPQGTLNQPQHF	TGTGCTAGTGGGGAACCACAGGGGACCCTCAATCAGCCCCAGCATTTT
TRBV19	.	TRBJ1-2	.	CASSIYSDSPWGYGYTF	TGTGCCAGTAGTATTTACTCGGACAGCCCTTGGGGCTATGGCTACACCTTC
TRBV5-5	.	TRBJ2-5	TRBD1	CASSFNGQVRLETQYF	TGTGCCAGCAGCTTCAACGGACAGGTTCGATTAGAGACCCAGTACTTC
TRBV12-5	once	TRBJ1-2	TRBD1	CASGLDSKTGDASVYGYGYTF	TGTGCTAGTGGTTTGGACTCTAAGACAGGGGACGCAAGCGTATATGGATATGGCTACACCTTC
TRBV7-9	.	TRBJ1-2	TRBD1	CASSLQGDYGYTF	TGTGCCAGCAGCCTACAGGGGGACTATGGCTACACCTTC
TRBV7-3	few	TRBJ2-7	TRBD1	CASSFFRDRDSYEQYF	TGTGCCAGCAGCTTCTTTCGGGACAGGGATTCCTACGAGCAGTACTTC
TRBV4-2	.	TRBJ2-1	TRBD2	CASSPRLAGGTYNEQFF	TGTGCCAGCAGCCCCCGACTAGCGGGAGGGACATACAATGAGCAGTTCTTC
TRBV14	.	TRBJ2-1	TRBD2	CASSQEGTSWNEQFF	TGTGCCAGCAGCCAAGAAGGGACTAGCTGGAATGAGCAGTTCTTC
TRBV10-3	.	TRBJ2-1	TRBD2	CAISETSGGAREQFF	TGTGCCATCAGTGAGACAAGCGGGGGGGCAAGGGAGCAGTTCTTC
TRBV7-9	.	TRBJ1-1	.	CASSSARGGTEAFF	TGTGCCAGCAGTTCGGCACGAGGGGGTACTGAAGCTTTCTTT
TRBV3-1/TRBV3-2	.	TRBJ1-2	.	CASSQDIAGRGYTF	TGTGCCAGCAGCCAAGATATAGCGGGGCGCGGCTACACCTTC
TRBV28	.	TRBJ2-7	TRBD2	CASSSPGLASDQYF	TGTGCCAGCAGTTCGCCGGGACTAGCTTCGGATCAGTACTTC
TRBV5-1	.	TRBJ2-1	TRBD1	CASSSGTGNNEQFF	TGCGCCAGCAGCTCGGGGACAGGTAACAATGAGCAGTTCTTC
TRBV10-3	.	TRBJ2-7	TRBD1	CAISERPGQGTNEQYF	TGTGCCATCAGTGAGAGACCGGGACAGGGGACCAACGAGCAGTACTTC
TRBV2	.	TRBJ2-5	.	CASSDQPLAPQETQYF	TGTGCCAGCAGTGATCAGCCTCTAGCGCCCCAAGAGACCCAGTACTTC